Below, one T cell receptor beta chain is given with its context. No cognate antigen has been identified for it. No base quality information exists; no much larger clone differs at one position. This specimen belongs to a study of T cell responses to AZD1222 COVID-19 vaccine (dated by TCRdb to the early 2020s). For the study in its entirety: Because spike-specific TCR depth and breadth did not differ between the two schedules, AZD1222 recipients who got a second dose at roughly 4 weeks were pooled with those who got a second dose at roughly 12 weeks. TCR sequencing was performed for more than 230 trial participants, of whom some 200 were given two doses of AZD1222 and 26 were given two doses of MenACWY control vaccine. Trial participants were enrolled by age into subgroups of 18-55, 56-69 and 70-plus years, and around 150, 29 and 61 TCR-sequenced participants, respectively, were included in these subgroups.

The CDR3 regions of human TCRbeta chains were analyzed by immunosequencing. The authors processed their data as follows. TCRs in the repertoires were compared against a reference library of SARS-CoV-2-specific TCRs that had been generated with the MIRA antigen-specificity platform. Breadth was defined as the fraction of unique TCRs that were SARS-CoV-2-associated, and depth was defined as the fraction of total T cells that were SARS-CoV-2-associated. Using the MIRA data, each spike-specific TCR was assigned both to the spike region to which the TCR was reactive and to a CD4 or CD8 class. Log10-transformed breadth and depth values were compared by one-way ANOVA with Sidak's multiple comparisons tests. This immuneACCESS table, as held by TCRdb, lists in-frame sequences with V and J called but not all clones. Of the missing ones, under half trace to an unresolved V gene in checked studies; the others have no known cause. V and J calls and clone size are copied from that table; D and trimming were computed from the DNA. This sample gives around 110,000 clones in total; about 80% of them show up just once. The leading ten clones occupy around 9.9% of the sample.

General findings and caveats noted by the study authors: The vaccine-associated CD4 TCRs covered the entire spike protein, and the dominant responses fell in regions 160-218 and 743-854. Participants were mostly white British, with more females than males. The authors suggested clonal diversity may have been underestimated. The 56-69-year group was small, and its depth increase did not reach significance, likely because of low power. Reportedly, close to half of the unique spike-specific TCRs recognized epitopes lying outside the regions that are mutated in the B.1.351 and B.1.1.7 variants. Because no day 14 peak-response samples were available, the repertoires could be characterized only after the peak T cell response. After two AZD1222 doses, both the breadth and the depth of spike-specific TCRs were significantly higher than at day 0 and than in MenACWY recipients. Only 5 to 7 AZD1222 recipients were SARS-CoV-2 seropositive at baseline, limiting conclusions about previously exposed vaccinees.

Sample time point, as interpreted from the label and publication: baseline before first vaccination. The vaccinee samples were drawn from two UK trials, COV001 and COV002, one of which was a single-blind randomized controlled phase 2/3 trial testing AZD1222 (ChAdOx1 nCoV-19) in healthy adults. Trial participant PBMC samples were collected at day 0 and day 28 after the second dose for TCRbeta chain sequencing. The germline V gene sets CDR1 to KGHSH and CDR2 to LQKENI. Inclusive of the bounding cysteine and phenylalanine, the CDR3 is 17 residues long. Here the CDR3 DNA is all that survives: 51 bases in frame from base 1. Trimming removed 5 bases from V and 2 bases from J; the gene matches leave 12 bases unexplained.

Here the chain combines TRBV18 and TRBJ1-1; 9 central nucleotides agree with TRBD1. Source: peripheral blood, taken on day 0 of AZD1222 vaccination. This TCR derives from an adult in good health. The bases are TGTGCCAGCTCAGAGCAGCCGGGACAGGGAAGCAACACTGAAGCTTTCTTT. It translates to CASSEQPGQGSNTEAFF.